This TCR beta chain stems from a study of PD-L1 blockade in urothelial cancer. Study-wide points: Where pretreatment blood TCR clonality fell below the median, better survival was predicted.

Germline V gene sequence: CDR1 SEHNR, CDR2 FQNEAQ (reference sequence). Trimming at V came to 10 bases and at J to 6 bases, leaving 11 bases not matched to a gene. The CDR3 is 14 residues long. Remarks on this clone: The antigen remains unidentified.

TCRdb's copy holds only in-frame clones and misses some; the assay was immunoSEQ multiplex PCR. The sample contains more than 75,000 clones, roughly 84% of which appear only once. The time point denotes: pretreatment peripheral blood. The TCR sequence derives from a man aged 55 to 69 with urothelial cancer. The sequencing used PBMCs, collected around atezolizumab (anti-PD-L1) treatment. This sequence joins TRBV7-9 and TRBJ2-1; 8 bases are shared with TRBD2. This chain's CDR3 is CAIEGREGRNEQFF. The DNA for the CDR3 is TGTGCCATCGAGGGCCGGGAGGGTCGCAATGAGCAGTTCTTC. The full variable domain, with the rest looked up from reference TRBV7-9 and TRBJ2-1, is DTGVSQNPRHKITKRGQNVTFRCDPISEHNRLYWYRQTLGQGPEFLTYFQNEAQLEKSRLLSDRFSAERPKGSFSTLEIQRTEQGDSAMYLCAIEGREGRNEQFFGPGTRLTVL.